Listed below are T cell receptor beta chains from one sample, sequenced in a study of T cells in Graves' hyperthyroidism and ophthalmopathy. TCRdb itself ran the multiplex PCR reads through MiXCR, one entry per CDR3 protein. The sample lists about half a million distinct CDR3 sequences; 24% were seen once. Sequenced material: blood. The receptors derive from a woman in her twenties or thirties with Graves' ophthalmopathy. Both conserved end residues are part of each CDR3. D genes are given only for firm matches. Where a row states a size, it is once, few, many or the class of an expanded clone; other rows omit it.

clone_size j_call d_call v_call cdr3_aa cdr3_nt
few TRBJ2-7 . TRBV11-2 CASSLGPAMASYEQYF TGTGCCAGCAGCTTAGGCCCAGCGATGGCCAGCTACGAGCAGTACTTC
few TRBJ1-1 . TRBV12-3/TRBV12-4 CASSFLPETEAFF TGTGCCAGCAGTTTTTTACCGGAAACTGAAGCTTTCTTT
. TRBJ2-7 . TRBV12-3/TRBV12-4 CARSPPTF TGTGCCCGGTCGCCTCCAACTTTC
many TRBJ1-2 . TRBV6-1 CASSEDYPNYGYTF TGTGCCAGCAGTGAGGACTACCCTAACTATGGCTACACCTTC
few TRBJ1-6 . TRBV12-3/TRBV12-4 CASSPDDSPLHF TGTGCCAGCAGTCCTGACGATTCACCCCTCCACTTT
many TRBJ1-3 . TRBV13 CASSFSGNTIYF TGTGCCAGCAGCTTTAGTGGAAACACCATATATTTT
few TRBJ1-5 . TRBV30 CAWSGSSGYNQPQHF TGTGCCTGGAGCGGGTCGTCAGGGTATAATCAGCCCCAGCATTTT
many TRBJ1-1 TRBD1 TRBV2 CALSGTGAGNTEAFF TGTGCCCTCTCCGGGACAGGGGCCGGTAACACTGAAGCTTTCTTT
. TRBJ1-5 . TRBV6-2/TRBV6-3 CASSYSVGGPLSNQPQHF TGTGCCAGCAGTTACTCGGTTGGGGGGCCGCTAAGCAATCAGCCCCAGCATTTT
. TRBJ1-2 . TRBV5-1 CASSGLAGPGEGYTF TGCGCCAGCAGCGGACTAGCGGGGCCCGGGGAAGGCTACACCTTC
many TRBJ2-7 TRBD2 TRBV7-3 CASSLSASGGGEQYF TGTGCCAGCAGCTTAAGCGCCAGCGGGGGAGGCGAGCAGTACTTC
few TRBJ2-2 TRBD2 TRBV6-5 CASSSQGLADTGELFF TGTGCCAGCAGTTCCCAGGGACTAGCGGACACCGGGGAGCTGTTTTTT
many TRBJ1-2 . TRBV7-9 CASSPRADYGYTF TGTGCCAGCAGCCCTCGAGCGGATTATGGCTACACCTTC
many TRBJ1-5 TRBD1 TRBV7-9 CASSPPGTGAQPQHF TGTGCCAGCAGCCCGCCCGGGACAGGGGCTCAGCCCCAGCATTTT
. TRBJ1-5 . TRBV6-5 CASSYSRGYGNQPQHF TGTGCCAGCAGTTACTCGAGAGGGTATGGCAATCAGCCCCAGCATTTT
few TRBJ2-6 TRBD1 TRBV28 CASSFADRVSVLTF TGTGCCAGCAGTTTTGCCGACAGGGTAAGCGTCCTGACTTTC
few TRBJ1-5 TRBD1 TRBV12-3/TRBV12-4 CASSTRQGTQPQHF TGTGCCAGCAGTACCCGACAGGGAACTCAGCCCCAGCATTTT
many TRBJ2-7 TRBD1 TRBV5-1 CASRPRGTGFYEQYF TGCGCCAGCAGGCCACGGGGGACAGGGTTCTACGAGCAGTACTTC
few TRBJ1-1 . TRBV27 CASSLEPPGWDTEAFF TGTGCCAGCAGTTTAGAGCCCCCGGGCTGGGACACTGAAGCTTTCTTT
many TRBJ1-3 . TRBV10-3 CAIRKGGSGNTIYF TGTGCCATCAGGAAAGGGGGCTCTGGAAACACCATATATTTT
many TRBJ2-7 TRBD2 TRBV2 CASSGLAGGREQYF TGTGCCAGCAGTGGCCTAGCGGGGGGGCGAGAGCAGTACTTC
. TRBJ1-1 . TRBV7-8 CASSLAGSQCTDAFF TGTGCCAGCAGCTTAGCTGGCAGTCAGTGCACTGATGCTTTCTTT
. TRBJ2-5 . TRBV6-1 CASTRTRGRQETQYF TGTGCCAGCACCAGGACCAGGGGGAGGCAAGAGACCCAGTACTTC
many TRBJ1-5 . TRBV28 CASSFGRVGNQPQHF TGTGCCAGCAGTTTCGGGAGGGTGGGTAATCAGCCCCAGCATTTT
. TRBJ2-5 . TRBV5-1 CASSMTRQETQYF TGCGCCAGCAGCATGACTAGACAAGAGACCCAGTACTTC
many TRBJ1-2 . TRBV5-5 CASSRRDGRANYGYTF TGTGCCAGCAGCCGTCGAGACGGACGAGCTAACTATGGCTACACCTTC
many TRBJ2-7 TRBD2 TRBV5-1 CASSPSGGPLEQYF TGCGCCAGCAGCCCTAGCGGGGGCCCCCTCGAGCAGTACTTC
many TRBJ1-2 . TRBV6-1 CASTELQVANYGYTF TGTGCCAGCACCGAGCTACAGGTCGCTAACTATGGCTACACCTTC
. TRBJ2-5 . TRBV20-1 CSAGGPSDWETQYF TGCAGTGCCGGGGGGCCGTCAGACTGGGAGACCCAGTACTTC
many TRBJ2-7 . TRBV7-8 CASSLGRLRGEQYF TGTGCCAGCAGCTTAGGTAGACTTAGGGGCGAGCAGTACTTC
few TRBJ2-2 TRBD1 TRBV29-1 CSAAGTGDNTGELFF TGCAGCGCCGCCGGGACAGGAGATAACACCGGGGAGCTGTTTTTT
many TRBJ2-5 . TRBV3-1 CASSLQLQETQYF TGTGCCAGCAGCCTACAGCTCCAAGAGACCCAGTACTTC
. TRBJ2-2 . TRBV9 CASSVEVSGTGELFF TGTGCCAGCAGCGTAGAGGTTTCGGGCACCGGGGAGCTGTTTTTT
many TRBJ2-2 TRBD1 TRBV27 CASSLFLAGGLMNTGELFF TGTGCCAGCAGTTTATTTCTAGCAGGGGGCTTGATGAACACCGGGGAGCTGTTTTTT
. TRBJ2-7 TRBD2 TRBV20-1 CSHRTSGITYEQYF TGCAGCCATCGGACTAGCGGGATTACCTACGAGCAGTACTTC
. TRBJ2-5 . TRBV9 CASSVGSIETQYF TGTGCCAGCAGCGTAGGCTCCATAGAGACCCAGTACTTC
few TRBJ1-5 . TRBV5-1 CASSLESGGNQPQHF TGCGCCAGCAGCTTGGAATCGGGGGGCAATCAGCCCCAGCATTTT
many TRBJ2-5 TRBD2 TRBV12-3/TRBV12-4 CASIRDYSETQYF TGTGCCAGCATCCGGGACTATTCAGAGACCCAGTACTTC
many TRBJ1-2 . TRBV5-1 CAGSLEDSRYGYTF TGCGCCGGCAGCTTGGAGGACAGCCGCTATGGCTACACCTTC
many TRBJ2-7 . TRBV7-9 CASSLVSPEQYF TGTGCCAGCAGCTTAGTCAGTCCCGAGCAGTACTTC
many TRBJ1-1 . TRBV30 CAWQGPYMNTEAFF TGTGCCTGGCAAGGCCCCTACATGAACACTGAAGCTTTCTTT
many TRBJ2-7 . TRBV11-2 CASSLERQAFYEQYF TGTGCCAGCAGCTTAGAGAGGCAGGCATTCTACGAGCAGTACTTC
. TRBJ1-2 . TRBV28 CASSWTKNYGYTF TGTGCCAGCAGTTGGACGAAGAACTATGGCTACACCTTC
. TRBJ2-7 . TRBV18 CASSPIRQRVYEQYF TGTGCCAGCTCACCAATAAGGCAGCGGGTCTACGAGCAGTACTTC
many TRBJ1-1 TRBD1 TRBV7-3 CASSPGRGFDTEAFF TGTGCCAGCAGCCCAGGCAGGGGGTTCGACACTGAAGCTTTCTTT
many TRBJ2-7 . TRBV7-2 CASSRSPPGYEQYF TGTGCCAGCAGCCGTTCTCCACCGGGGTACGAGCAGTACTTC
. TRBJ2-2 TRBD2 TRBV6-5 CASSYSMASGGPGELFF TGTGCCAGCAGTTACTCGATGGCTAGCGGGGGGCCCGGGGAGCTGTTTTTT
. TRBJ2-7 . TRBV6-1 CASTSDISCEQYF TGTGCCAGCACAAGCGACATTTCCTGCGAGCAGTACTTC
many TRBJ1-2 TRBD1 TRBV29-1 CSVEGGQEYYGYTF TGCAGCGTTGAAGGGGGACAGGAGTACTATGGCTACACCTTC
many TRBJ2-3 TRBD2 TRBV20-1 CSADGTISDTQYF TGCAGTGCAGACGGGACTATTTCAGATACGCAGTATTTT
. TRBJ2-7 . TRBV16 CASSPRERYRFYYEQYF TGTGCCAGCAGCCCCCGGGAGAGGTACAGGTTTTACTACGAGCAGTACTTC
. TRBJ2-2 TRBD2 TRBV24-1 CATSEKNPLAGRSGELFF TGTGCCACCAGTGAGAAAAACCCACTAGCGGGGCGGTCCGGGGAGCTGTTTTTT
many TRBJ1-2 . TRBV20-1 CSASGGNGYTF TGCAGTGCCAGCGGGGGGAACGGCTACACCTTC
many TRBJ1-1 . TRBV12-3/TRBV12-4 CASSLVNEAFF TGTGCCAGCAGCCTAGTGAATGAAGCTTTCTTT
many TRBJ1-5 TRBD1 TRBV29-1 CSVSTGTNQPQHF TGCAGCGTCTCGACAGGGACTAATCAGCCCCAGCATTTT
many TRBJ2-7 . TRBV7-2 CASSLQQGGYEQYF TGTGCCAGCAGCCTCCAACAGGGTGGGTACGAGCAGTACTTC
many TRBJ1-1 TRBD1 TRBV5-1 CASSFPDRGEAFF TGCGCCAGCAGCTTCCCGGACAGGGGAGAAGCTTTCTTT
. TRBJ2-5 . TRBV15 CATSGRGGGETQYF TGTGCCACCAGCGGCAGGGGGGGCGGAGAGACCCAGTACTTC
. TRBJ1-6 . TRBV27 CASSLRNSPLHF TGTGCCAGCAGTTTGCGGAATTCACCCCTCCACTTT
. TRBJ2-7 . TRBV6-2/TRBV6-3 CASSSPFYEQYF TGTGCCAGCAGTTCGCCTTTCTACGAGCAGTACTTC